The sequence of this T cell receptor (beta chain) was determined in a study of shared clonotypes between healthy human individuals. Across the whole study: In total, the donors were two women and a few men aged 18 to 49. Points from the study as a whole: Tissues were not sampled, only blood, and their repertoires likely differ.

This clone was counted a few times. Its cognate antigen is unknown. Other nucleotide sequences from this sample produce the same CDR3. Using around 180 ng DNA, tens of thousands of T cell genomes, the sorted-subset replicate PCRs were run. The assay was immunoSEQ multiplex PCR, and TCRdb's table has in-frame clones only and misses some. The profile shows about 2 million clones, about 94% of them singletons. Naive CD8 cells lacked CD45RO and underwent positive selection for CCR7, leaving out terminally differentiated effector memory CD45RA+ cells. This CDR3 contains 11 residues. Germline assignment: CDR1 SQVTM and CDR2 ANQGSEA. The V gene lost 0 bases and the J gene lost 4 bases, with 4 bases spanning the gap.

The clonotype comes from a man aged 18 to 29 in good health. The sample comprised naive CD8+ T cells sorted from blood. The V and J genes are TRBV29-1 and TRBJ2-7; D is ambiguous. CDR3 protein: CSVEDRYEQYF. DNA for the CDR3: TGCAGCGTTGAAGATCGATACGAGCAGTACTTC.